The subject of this entry is one T cell receptor (beta chain). As yet, its antigen is unknown. The entry originates in a study of T cell responses to AZD1222 COVID-19 vaccine. Study-level results: Nearly half of spike-specific TCRs reportedly target unmutated variant regions. Spike as a whole was targeted by vaccine-associated CD4 TCRs, dominant at 160-218 and 743-854.

The assay was immunoSEQ multiplex PCR, and TCRdb's table has in-frame clones only and misses some. The sample has about 150,000 clones; over 85% are singletons. The V end lost 0 bases, the J end lost 0 bases, and 12 bases lay between the germline ends. Germline V lookup: CDR1 SGHRS, CDR2 YFSETQ. This CDR3 has 16 amino acids. Pooled samples include second doses given at about 4 or 12 weeks. The source is an adult who received the AZD1222 COVID-19 vaccine. The material sequenced was peripheral blood, taken 28 days after the second AZD1222 dose. The V call is TRBV5-1, the J call TRBJ1-1; D is undetermined. The chain's CDR3 is CASSLARARMNTEAFF. The CDR3 nucleotides are TGCGCCAGCAGCTTGGCCCGGGCCCGTATGAACACTGAAGCTTTCTTT.